This TCR beta chain was recorded in a study of shared clonotypes between healthy human individuals (TCRdb year 2020). Concerning the study at large: Three men and a couple of women, aged 18 to 49 years, made up the cohort. To estimate repertoire size and how much clonotype sharing occurs between individuals, the study deeply sequenced the blood TCR repertoires of five healthy adults. Between about 0.8 and 9 billion PBMCs per donor were obtained by leukapheresis. For each donor, three plates each were used for CD4 naive and CD4 memory, two plates were used for CD8 naive, and one plate was used for CD8 memory. To increase sequencing depth and limit assay-specific biases, different laboratories used diverse techniques to prepare libraries and sequence TCR repertoires.

About this clone itself: Its cognate antigen has yet to be identified. No much larger clone is present one base from it, and per-base qualities are unavailable.

What the work shows at the level of the full study, not this receptor alone: Pairwise subsampling led to the expectation that sequencing depth would affect the degree of clonotype sharing among donors. Larger estimated clonotype richness was generally found for naive subsets than for memory subsets. Roughly 5% of naive CD4, 3.5% of naive CD8, roughly 2.5% of memory CD4, and about 0.4% of memory CD8 clonotypes were shared across a few donors. The genetic and exposure-history diversity represented was limited by the small number of donors. Sampling was restricted to blood, and TCR repertoires in tissues likely differ from the TCR repertoires found in blood. Incomplete sequencing was indicated by rarefaction of sorted-subset datasets, despite the large sequencing depth. Clonotypes shared by all four sorted-subset donors showed higher generation probabilities than non-shared clonotypes.

According to the germline V gene (reference sequence), CDR1 reads LNHDA and CDR2 reads SQIVND. The V and J ends are trimmed by 5 bases and 1 base, leaving 12 bases between them. Counted from cysteine to phenylalanine, this CDR3 has 15 amino acids. This entry keeps only the CDR3 DNA: 45 bases, framed from base 1. Healthy HIV-negative adults with no recently reported acute infections or vaccinations were included as donors. Only Caucasian adults living in Nashville, Tennessee, USA were represented among the donors. CD4+ T cells were enriched by magnetic negative selection; naive cells were then positively selected on CD45RA, and the negative fraction formed the memory subset. Blood was collected by leukapheresis, and PBMCs were isolated by Ficoll-Histopaque density gradient centrifugation and then cryopreserved in liquid nitrogen vapor phase. Analytical flow cytometry was used to check the purity and quantity of each magnetically sorted T cell population. Genomic DNA was isolated from each sorted fraction and quantified by UV absorbance on a Nanodrop 2000c.

Using the deep immunoSEQ assay, TCR CDR3 regions were amplified from genomic DNA by multiplex PCR. Extracted genomic DNA from each cell subset was distributed evenly across all wells of several immunoSEQ 96-well plates, and each plate was treated as a replicate. For sorted subsets, around 200 ng genomic DNA, equal to tens of thousands of T cell genomes, was loaded into each replicate PCR. The purified libraries were quantified using a Qubit 3.0 fluorometer, sized with a Bioanalyzer 2100, and then quantified again using the KAPA Library Quantification kit. Every immunoSEQ 96-well plate was sequenced on a separate single-read 150-cycle Illumina NextSeq 550 flow cell. The original pipeline was this. The immunoSEQ output contained only junctional sequences without quality scores, so filtering could not match that applied to full-length reads. Sequences were annotated with PyIR, a Python wrapper for IgBLAST v1.9, using IMGT germline references to assign V/J genes and CDR3. Reads were removed for weak V/J assignments (E-value above 1e-6), missing CDR3, stop codons, out-of-frame junctions, or ambiguous translated residues. V3J clonotypes were defined as sequences sharing the same inferred V gene, J gene, and CDR3 amino acid sequence. Percentage overlap between repertoires was computed as shared unique clonotypes divided by the size of the smaller repertoire. Three approaches were used to assess repertoire richness: RTK rarefaction, the Chao1 estimator, and Recon v2.1 estimates of unobserved clonotypes. For all TCRbeta clonotypes obtained by the gDNA method from a few donors, generation probabilities were computed with OLGA. TCRdb carries this immuneACCESS record with in-frame sequences only. Its versions omit some clonotypes, under half of them owing to an unresolved V gene in the studies checked, with the rest unexplained. V and J calls and clone size are copied from that table; D and trimming were computed from the DNA. For this sample there are some 2,500,000 clones; approximately 93% appear just once. The ten most abundant clones make up more than 0.35% of the sample.

This sequence uses TRBV19 and TRBJ2-1; matching of 5 bases hints at TRBD1 as the D gene. The sample was naive CD4+ T cells from PBMCs. The cell subset or site tag for this specimen amounts to: CD45RA+ positively selected. This receptor was obtained from a man in his late teens or twenties in good health. Some clones in this sample may be carry-over from other donors' samples. DNA sequence: TGTGCCAGTAGTGCAAAGACAGATTCCTACAATGAGCAGTTCTTC. Its translation reads: CASSAKTDSYNEQFF.